Listed here is a single T cell receptor beta chain. Generated by immunoSEQ multiplex PCR, the TCRdb table keeps only in-frame clones and is missing some. The sample holds some 250,000 clones, around 89% seen once. These data are taken from a study of blood T cell repertoires in COVID-19. At the level of the study: Acute-phase and convalescent COVID-19 samples originated in the United States, Italy and Spain. Nucleic acid was either cDNA or gDNA, and it came from T cells, B-cell-depleted T cells, or PBMCs.

The CDR3 has 16 residues. With 3 bases removed from V and 3 bases from J, the gap between germline ends came to 17 bases. From germline, CDR1 is MGHDK and CDR2 SYGVNS. Adults between about 18 and 95 years of age took part from 20 to 25 US areas. Researchers sorted participants into cohorts using their self-reported clinical history. The material sequenced was PBMCs or T cells enriched from blood (not recorded which). This sequence was found in a middle-aged man who had recovered from COVID-19. The chain joins TRBV25-1 to TRBJ2-5; possibly TRBD1 for D (6 bases). CDR3 bases: TGTGCCAGCAGTGAGACATACTTGGACAGAAAAGAGACCCAGTACTTC. This translates into CASSETYLDRKETQYF.